Sequencing of this T cell receptor beta chain was carried out in a study of regulatory T cells in long-lasting Graves disease. This clonotype came up many times. CDR3 regions were amplified by Arm-PCR using iRepertoire HTBI primers to build TCR beta libraries. TCRdb itself ran the multiplex PCR reads through MiXCR, one entry per CDR3 protein. The repertoire holds around 450,000 distinct CDR3 sequences, with approximately 15% as singletons. The CDR3 loop spans 13 amino acids. Trimming cost V 6 bases and J 6 bases, with 13 bases left between them. Germline V lookup: CDR1 MNHNS, CDR2 SASEGT. As to time point: newly diagnosed GD, antithyroid drugs for less than 3 months. PBMC-extracted RNA yielded the TCR library. This sample was shared with a second study, whose subject was T cells in Graves' hyperthyroidism and ophthalmopathy. That paper states: Researchers defined stable Graves' hyperthyroidism as no ophthalmopathy progression within 18 months.

This chain links TRBV6-1 with TRBJ2-3; D not certain. This sequence originates from a woman aged 40 to 49 with Graves disease. The sequencing here drew on peripheral blood mononuclear cells (PBMCs), taken at new diagnosis, from a patient treated with antithyroid drugs. The CDR3, as DNA: TGTGCCAGCAGGGACCTAATCGAGGATACGCAGTATTTT. This codes for CASRDLIEDTQYF.